This T cell receptor beta chain was sequenced in a study of blood T cell repertoires in COVID-19. Study information: Sites across the United States, Italy and Spain contributed samples from acute and convalescent COVID-19. PBMCs, B-cell-depleted T cells, or T cells provided the cDNA or gDNA that made up the material.

In the original workflow: Amplification with reference gene primers provided the estimates of nucleated cell counts. Generated by immunoSEQ multiplex PCR, the TCRdb table keeps only in-frame clones and is missing some. That table supplies the V and J calls and clone size; D and trimming were determined from the DNA. This table holds 300,000 to 400,000 clones, roughly 88% found once. The CDR3 covers 14 residues. With V trimmed by 0 bases and J by 5 bases, 4 bases remained unmatched. The germline CDR1 and CDR2 sequences are LNHNV and YYDKDF (reference sequence). The receptor's source is a woman younger than 45 with COVID-19, enrolled during active disease. This chain joins TRBV15 and TRBJ2-7; TRBD2 aligns across 7 bases. The source material was peripheral blood. This chain's CDR3 is CATSRDAGRDEQYF. The CDR3 nucleotides are TGTGCCACCAGCAGAGATGCAGGGAGGGACGAGCAGTACTTC.